This T cell receptor (beta chain) appears in the sequencing data of a study of blood T cells in healthy people across ages. A second roughly 6 to 11 cycle PCR used barcoded and J-beta primers. TCRdb reprocessed the 5' RACE reads with MiXCR, giving one entry per CDR3 protein. Among 650,000 to 1,000,000 distinct CDR3 sequences listed, approximately 35% were seen once. This clonotype was seen a handful of times. A minimum of 5.5 micrograms of total RNA was extracted per sample. Germline-derived CDR1 and CDR2 are KGHDR and SFDVKD. There are 14 residues in the CDR3. V shed 10 bases and J 0 bases; nucleotides not matched to a gene: 4.

The clonotype comes from a young man in good health. The sample consisted of blood. V is TRBV24-1 and J is TRBJ2-1, with 8 bases lining up with TRBD1. CDR3 protein: CATATGDSYNEQFF. CDR3 nucleotide sequence: TGTGCCACAGCGACAGGGGACTCCTACAATGAGCAGTTCTTC.